The 20 T cell receptor beta chains listed next were all sequenced from one sample in a study of CD8+ T cells in alopecia areata. Following RNA extraction, reverse transcription yielded cDNA that acted as the sequencing template. Sequencing was performed with immunoSEQ multiplex PCR; in TCRdb, only in-frame clones are kept and a portion is missing. The profile shows 120,000 to 150,000 clones, 82% of them singletons. Treatment denoted: oral pan-JAK inhibitor, 5-10 mg twice daily. The specimen was CD8+ T cells sorted from blood, collected at week 4, from a patient treated with tofacitinib. Receptor source: a human donor with alopecia areata.

The rearrangement links TRBV4-1 to TRBJ2-5; D gene ambiguous. This CDR3 is built from 16 residues. V shed 1 base and J shed 2 bases, with 14 bases lying between them. Germline assignment: CDR1 MGHRA and CDR2 YSYEKL. The CDR3 loop is CASSQGPPGFQETQYF. DNA of the CDR3: TGCGCCAGCAGCCAAGGCCCCCCTGGCTTTCAAGAGACCCAGTACTTC.

In DNA, the CDR3 is TGTGCCAGTACGGTGGCAGGGGGTTATGGTCAGCCCCAGCATTTT. Residues: CASTVAGGYGQPQHF. The chain is built from TRBV19 and TRBJ1-5; TRBD1 matches at 7 bases. CDR3 size: 15 residues. With 7 bases clipped from V and 6 bases from J, the junction kept 12 bases outside the gene matches. The germline gives CDR1 LNHDA, CDR2 SQIVND (reference sequence).

The chain links TRBV15 to TRBJ2-3; 12 nucleotides align to TRBD1. CDR3 size: 17 residues. Germline V gives CDR1 LNHNV, CDR2 YYDKDF (reference sequence). The trim removed 8 bases at V and 6 bases at J, leaving 15 bases unmatched. The CDR3 protein is CATRDRGRLSVYDTQYF. CDR3 nucleotide sequence: TGTGCCACCCGGGACAGGGGGCGCCTCTCTGTTTACGATACGCAGTATTTT.

This clone has just a few counts. This chain links TRBV7-9 with TRBJ2-2; D gene unclear. This CDR3 region has 12 residues. Germline V gene sequence: CDR1 SEHNR, CDR2 FQNEAQ (reference sequence). The V and J ends lost 5 bases and 5 bases respectively, with 6 bases between them. As DNA, the CDR3 is TGTGCCAGCAGCCGGATTACCGGGGAGCTGTTTTTT. Amino acids: CASSRITGELFF. Supplemented by reference TRBV7-9 and TRBJ2-2, the full variable domain reads DTGVSQNPRHKITKRGQNVTFRCDPISEHNRLYWYRQTLGQGPEFLTYFQNEAQLEKSRLLSDRFSAERPKGSFSTLEIQRTEQGDSAMYLCASSRITGELFFGEGSRLTVL.

Only a few counts were recorded for this clone. The chain uses TRBV7-8 and TRBJ2-7; D possibly corresponds to TRBD1 (5 bases). The V and J ends lost 5 bases and 3 bases respectively, with 17 bases between them. The CDR3 is made up of 15 amino acids. Germline lookup yields CDR1 SGHVS and CDR2 FQNEAQ. CDR3 DNA: TGTGCCAGCAGCCGTCGCGACAGAGCTGACTACGAGCAGTACTTC. The encoded protein is CASSRRDRADYEQYF.

Of note for this clone: Mismatch with germline at one junction end may stem from a read error. The rearrangement uses TRBV27 and TRBJ2-3, with no clear D. CDR3 length: 13 amino acids. Germline CDR1 is MNHEY and CDR2 is SMNVEV (reference sequence). This CDR3 reads CVSSGLASRTQYF. In DNA, the CDR3 is TGTGTCAGCAGTGGGCTGGCTAGTCGGACGCAGTATTTT.

The chain combines TRBV27 with TRBJ1-1; 10 bases fit TRBD1. There are 14 residues in the CDR3. Trimming removed 4 bases from V and 7 bases from J; junction bases left unmatched: 6. Germline V gives CDR1 MNHEY, CDR2 SMNVEV (reference sequence). The chain's CDR3 is CASSSGQGEYEAFF. The CDR3 coding sequence is TGTGCCAGCAGTTCCGGACAGGGGGAGTATGAAGCTTTCTTT.

This clone was recorded a few times. The J gene is TRBJ1-1, the V gene TRBV6-1; a weak D match, TRBD1 (6 bases). Germline CDR1 MNHNS, CDR2 SASEGT. V was clipped by 2 bases and J by 4 bases, with 11 bases between them. CDR3 length: 14 amino acids. CDR3 DNA: TGTGCCAGCAGTGAATGGGACACCTCCACTGAAGCTTTCTTT. Protein sequence: CASSEWDTSTEAFF.

J is TRBJ1-5 and V is TRBV18, with D possibly being TRBD1 (6 bases). With 8 bases removed from V and 3 bases from J, the gap between germline ends came to 11 bases. CDR1 KGHSH and CDR2 LQKENI come from the germline V gene. The CDR3 runs to 13 residues. CDR3 bases: TGTGCCAGCGGGGGGGGGCCCAATCAGCCCCAGCATTTT. It is translated as CASGGGPNQPQHF.

In its sample, this clone was seen once. The chain joins TRBV5-4 to TRBJ2-7; D not resolved. V lost 0 bases and J 3 bases, leaving 10 bases between the germline ends. The CDR3 contains 14 residues. Germline values: CDR1 SGHNT, CDR2 YYREEE (reference sequence). The CDR3 region is CASSLEVAGYEQYF. DNA for the CDR3: TGTGCCAGCAGCTTGGAGGTAGCAGGCTACGAGCAGTACTTC.

The V gene is TRBV6-5, the J gene TRBJ1-1; D is unclear. The CDR3 spans 12 residues. Per germline, CDR1 MNHEY and CDR2 SVGAGI. Trimming pared 0 bases from V and 10 bases from J, leaving 9 bases between. CDR3 bases: TGTGCCAGCAGTTACTCGACGGGAGTAGCTTTCTTT. The encoded protein is CASSYSTGVAFF.

V is TRBV7-6 and J is TRBJ1-1; D ambiguous. The CDR3 length is 14 residues. CDR1 is SGHVS, CDR2 FNYEAQ, per germline. Trimming removed 2 bases from V and 3 bases from J, with 10 bases in between. CDR3 nucleotides: TGTGCCAGCAGCTTATATAACGACGACACTGAAGCTTTCTTT. Translating gives CASSLYNDDTEAFF.

This clone was seen a handful of times. The chain is built from TRBV27 and TRBJ2-1; 8 bases map to TRBD1. Per the germline V gene, CDR1 is MNHEY and CDR2 is SMNVEV (reference sequence). The ends lost 6 bases at V and 10 bases at J; junction bases unmatched: 2. This CDR3 region has 11 residues. The CDR3 coding sequence is TGTGCCAGCAGCGGGACAGGAGAGCAGTTCTTC. It encodes CASSGTGEQFF.

This clone was seen only a few times. An end of the junction differs from the germline gene, which may be a read error. This sequence joins TRBV10-2 and TRBJ2-7, with 10 bases matching TRBD2. Germline assignment: CDR1 WSHSY and CDR2 SAAADI. The CDR3 is 14 amino acids. CDR3: CASSESERGGRRDF. The CDR3 DNA sequence: TGCGCCAGCAGTGAGTCGGAGCGGGGGGGCCGCCGGGACTTC.

This clone was seen a handful of times. The chain links TRBV29-1 to TRBJ2-7, with 8 nucleotides matching TRBD1. The CDR3 consists of 14 residues. V lost 6 bases to trimming and J lost 2 bases; unmatched junction nucleotides: 9. Looked up from germline, CDR1 is SQVTM and CDR2 is ANQGSEA. The CDR3 loop is CSVPTGDKAYEQYF. CDR3 DNA: TGCAGCGTGCCGACAGGGGATAAGGCCTACGAGCAGTACTTC.

J is TRBJ1-4 and V is TRBV4-1; 8 bases fit TRBD1. This CDR3 has 16 residues. The germline CDR1 and CDR2 sequences are MGHRA and YSYEKL. V shed 3 bases, J shed 5 bases, and the junction held 8 bases outside the gene matches. CDR3 bases: TGCGCCAGCAGCCATCAGGGCCGGGACAGGAATGAAAAACTGTTTTTT. Translated: CASSHQGRDRNEKLFF.

This clone was seen a handful of times. The chain is built from TRBV29-1 and TRBJ2-2; tentative D call: TRBD2 (6 bases). The V gene lost 7 bases and the J gene lost 6 bases, with 12 bases spanning the gap. Germline V CDR1 and CDR2: SQVTM, ANQGSEA. The CDR3 is 12 residues long. CDR3 protein: CSALGGAGELFF. For the CDR3, the DNA is TGCAGCGCTCTGGGAGGTGCCGGGGAGCTGTTTTTT.

The chain couples TRBV10-3 to TRBJ1-5; 10 bases match TRBD1. Germline CDR1 ENHRY, CDR2 SYGVKD. This CDR3 contains 14 residues. Losses at the gene ends were 7 bases for V and 7 bases for J; bases not matched to a gene: 7. In DNA, the CDR3 is TGTGCCATCAACTCGGACAGGGGGGAACAGCCCCAGCATTTT. Its protein product is CAINSDRGEQPQHF.

This sequence joins TRBV19 and TRBJ2-3; tentatively, D is TRBD2 (6 bases). Germline CDR1 is LNHDA and CDR2 is SQIVND (reference sequence). V gave up 4 bases and J gave up 4 bases, with 15 bases separating them. The CDR3 is made up of 15 amino acids. CDR3 loop: CASSTLAEGADTQYF. The CDR3 bases are TGTGCCAGTAGTACGTTAGCGGAGGGTGCAGATACGCAGTATTTT.

This sequence joins TRBV30 and TRBJ2-4; D is possibly TRBD2 (6 bases). CDR1 is GTSNPN and CDR2 is SVGIG in the germline V gene (reference sequence). CDR3 length equals 14 residues. Trimming took 0 bases from V and 8 from J, leaving 14 bases between them. The CDR3 region is CAWSVRTGRDIQYF. In DNA form, the CDR3 reads TGTGCCTGGAGTGTCCGGACCGGGAGAGACATTCAGTACTTC.